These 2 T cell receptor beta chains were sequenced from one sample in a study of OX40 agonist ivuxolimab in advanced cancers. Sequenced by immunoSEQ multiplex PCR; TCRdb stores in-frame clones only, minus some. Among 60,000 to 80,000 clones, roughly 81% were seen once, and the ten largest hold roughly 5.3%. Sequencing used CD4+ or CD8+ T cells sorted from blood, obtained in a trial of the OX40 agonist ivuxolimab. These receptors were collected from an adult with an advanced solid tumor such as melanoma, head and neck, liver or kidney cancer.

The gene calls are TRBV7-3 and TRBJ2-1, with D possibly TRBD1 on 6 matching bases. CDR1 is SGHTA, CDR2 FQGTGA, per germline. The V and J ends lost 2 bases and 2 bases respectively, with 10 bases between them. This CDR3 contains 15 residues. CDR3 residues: CASSLGQLTYNEQFF. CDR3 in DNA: TGTGCCAGCAGCTTAGGACAGCTTACCTACAATGAGCAGTTCTTC.

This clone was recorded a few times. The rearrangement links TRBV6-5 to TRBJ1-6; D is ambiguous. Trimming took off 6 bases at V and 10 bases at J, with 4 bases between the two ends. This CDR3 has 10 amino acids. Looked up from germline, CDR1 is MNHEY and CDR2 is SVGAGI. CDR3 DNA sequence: TGTGCCAGCAGGCGATCACCCCTCCACTTT. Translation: CASRRSPLHF.